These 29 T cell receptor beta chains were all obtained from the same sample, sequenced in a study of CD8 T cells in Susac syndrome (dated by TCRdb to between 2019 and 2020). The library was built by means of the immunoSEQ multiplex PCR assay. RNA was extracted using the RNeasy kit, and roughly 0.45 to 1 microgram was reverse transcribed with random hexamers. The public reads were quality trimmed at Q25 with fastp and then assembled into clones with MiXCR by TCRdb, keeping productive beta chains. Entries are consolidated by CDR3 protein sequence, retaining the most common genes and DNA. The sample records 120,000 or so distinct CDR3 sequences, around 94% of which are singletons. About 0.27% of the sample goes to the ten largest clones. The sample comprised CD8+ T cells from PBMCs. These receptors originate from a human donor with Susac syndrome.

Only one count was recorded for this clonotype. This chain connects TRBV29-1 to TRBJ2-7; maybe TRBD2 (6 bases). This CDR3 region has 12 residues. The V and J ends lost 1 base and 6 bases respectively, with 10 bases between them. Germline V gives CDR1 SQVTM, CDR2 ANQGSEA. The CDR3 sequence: CSVEVSGSEQYF. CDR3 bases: TGCAGCGTTGAAGTGAGCGGGTCCGAGCAGTACTTC.

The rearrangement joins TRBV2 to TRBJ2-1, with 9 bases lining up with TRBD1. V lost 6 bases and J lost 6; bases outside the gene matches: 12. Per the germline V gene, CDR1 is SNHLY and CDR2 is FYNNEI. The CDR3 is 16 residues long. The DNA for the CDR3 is TGTGCCAGCAGACATCCCGGGACAGGGCTAGGCAATGAGCAGTTCTTC. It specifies CASRHPGTGLGNEQFF. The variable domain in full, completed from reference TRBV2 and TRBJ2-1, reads EPEVTQTPSHQVTQMGQEVILRCVPISNHLYFYWYRQILGQKVEFLVSFYNNEISEKSEIFDDQFSVERPDGSNFTLKIRSTKLEDSAMYFCASRHPGTGLGNEQFFGPGTRLTVL.

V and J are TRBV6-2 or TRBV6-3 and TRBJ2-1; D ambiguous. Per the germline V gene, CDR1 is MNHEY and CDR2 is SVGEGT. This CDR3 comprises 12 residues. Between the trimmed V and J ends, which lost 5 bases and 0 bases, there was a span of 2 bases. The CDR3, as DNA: TGTGCCAGCAGTCTCTCCTACAATGAGCAGTTCTTC. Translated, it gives CASSLSYNEQFF.

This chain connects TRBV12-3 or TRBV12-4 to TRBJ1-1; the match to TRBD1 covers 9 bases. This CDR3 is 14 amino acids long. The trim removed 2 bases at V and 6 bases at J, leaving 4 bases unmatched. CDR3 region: CASSLRDRAPEAFF. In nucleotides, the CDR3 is TGTGCCAGCAGTTTAAGGGACAGGGCCCCTGAAGCTTTCTTT.

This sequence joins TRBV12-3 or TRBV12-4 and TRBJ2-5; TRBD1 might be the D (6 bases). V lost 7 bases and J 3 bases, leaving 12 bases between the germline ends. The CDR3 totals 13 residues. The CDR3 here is CASTLPGEETQYF. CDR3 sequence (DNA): TGTGCCAGCACCCTCCCAGGGGAAGAGACCCAGTACTTC.

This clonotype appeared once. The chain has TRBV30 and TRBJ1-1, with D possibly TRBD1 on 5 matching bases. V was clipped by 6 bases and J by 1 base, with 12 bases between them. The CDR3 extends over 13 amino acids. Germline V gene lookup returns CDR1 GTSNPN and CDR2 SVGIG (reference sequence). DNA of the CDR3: TGTGCCTGCCTCCCACAGGAGAACACTGAAGCTTTCTTT. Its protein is CACLPQENTEAFF.

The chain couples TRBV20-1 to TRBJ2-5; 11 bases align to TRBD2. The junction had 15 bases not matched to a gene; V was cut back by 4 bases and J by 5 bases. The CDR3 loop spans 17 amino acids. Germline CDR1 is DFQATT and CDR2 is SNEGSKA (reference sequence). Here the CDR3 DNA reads TGCAGTGCTACCCTCAGGGCTAGCGGGGGGTATCGGGAGACCCAGTACTTC. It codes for CSATLRASGGYRETQYF.

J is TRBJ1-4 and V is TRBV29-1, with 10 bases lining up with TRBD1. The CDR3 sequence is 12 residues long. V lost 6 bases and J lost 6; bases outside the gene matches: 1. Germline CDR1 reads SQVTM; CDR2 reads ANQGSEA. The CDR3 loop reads CSVGTGDEKLFF. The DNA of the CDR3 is TGCAGCGTGGGGACAGGGGATGAAAAACTGTTTTTT.

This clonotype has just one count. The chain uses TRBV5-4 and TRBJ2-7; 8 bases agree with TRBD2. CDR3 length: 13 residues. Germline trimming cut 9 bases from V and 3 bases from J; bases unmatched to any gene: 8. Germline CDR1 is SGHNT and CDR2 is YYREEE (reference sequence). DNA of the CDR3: TGTGCCACCCGCCCGCGGGGGGTCTACGAGCAGTACTTC. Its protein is CATRPRGVYEQYF.

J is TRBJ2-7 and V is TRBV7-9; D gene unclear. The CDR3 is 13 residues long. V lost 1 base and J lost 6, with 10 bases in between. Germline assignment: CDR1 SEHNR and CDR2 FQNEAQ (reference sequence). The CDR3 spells CASSLGLRPEQYF. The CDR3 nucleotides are TGTGCCAGCAGCTTAGGGTTACGCCCCGAGCAGTACTTC.

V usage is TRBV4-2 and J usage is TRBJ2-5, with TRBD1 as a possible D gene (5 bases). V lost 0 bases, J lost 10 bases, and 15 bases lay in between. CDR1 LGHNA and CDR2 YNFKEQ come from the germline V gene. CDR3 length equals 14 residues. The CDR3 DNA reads TGTGCCAGCAGCCAAGATATCGGCGAAGGGGTCCAGTACTTC. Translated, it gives CASSQDIGEGVQYF.

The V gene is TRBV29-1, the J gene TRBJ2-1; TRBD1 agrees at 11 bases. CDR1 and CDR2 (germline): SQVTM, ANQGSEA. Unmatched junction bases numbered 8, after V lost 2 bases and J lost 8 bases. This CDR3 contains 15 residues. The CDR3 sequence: CSVEKGDRGVDEQFF. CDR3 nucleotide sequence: TGCAGCGTTGAAAAGGGGGACAGGGGGGTGGATGAGCAGTTCTTC.

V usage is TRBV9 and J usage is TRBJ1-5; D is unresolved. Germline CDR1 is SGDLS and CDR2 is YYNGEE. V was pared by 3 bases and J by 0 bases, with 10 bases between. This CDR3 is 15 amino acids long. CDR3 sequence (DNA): TGTGCCAGCAGCGGGTCAGAAAATAGCAATCAGCCCCAGCATTTT. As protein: CASSGSENSNQPQHF.

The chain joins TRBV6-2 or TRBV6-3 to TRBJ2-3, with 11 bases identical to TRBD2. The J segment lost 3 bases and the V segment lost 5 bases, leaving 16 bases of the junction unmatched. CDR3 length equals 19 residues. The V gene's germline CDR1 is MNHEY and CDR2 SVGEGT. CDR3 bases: TGTGCCAGCAGTCCTGGGGGACTAGCGGACCCAAGGAGGACAGATACGCAGTATTTT. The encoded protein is CASSPGGLADPRRTDTQYF.

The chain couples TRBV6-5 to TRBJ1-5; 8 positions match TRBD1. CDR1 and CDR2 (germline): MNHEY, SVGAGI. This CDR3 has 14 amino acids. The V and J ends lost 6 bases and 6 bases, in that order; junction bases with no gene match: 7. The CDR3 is CASSPGQGVQPQHF. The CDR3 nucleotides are TGTGCCAGCAGCCCAGGACAGGGCGTTCAGCCCCAGCATTTT.

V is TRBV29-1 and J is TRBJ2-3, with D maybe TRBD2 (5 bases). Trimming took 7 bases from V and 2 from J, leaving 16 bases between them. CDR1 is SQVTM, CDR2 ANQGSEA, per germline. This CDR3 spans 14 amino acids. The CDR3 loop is CSGGLAGLTDTQYF. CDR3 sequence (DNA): TGCAGCGGAGGGCTGGCGGGCCTCACAGATACGCAGTATTTT.

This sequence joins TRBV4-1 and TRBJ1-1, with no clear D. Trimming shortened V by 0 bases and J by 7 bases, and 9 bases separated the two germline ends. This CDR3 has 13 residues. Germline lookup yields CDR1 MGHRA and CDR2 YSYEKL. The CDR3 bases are TGCGCCAGCAGCCAAGATCCGGCCCTTGAAGCTTTCTTT. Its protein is CASSQDPALEAFF.

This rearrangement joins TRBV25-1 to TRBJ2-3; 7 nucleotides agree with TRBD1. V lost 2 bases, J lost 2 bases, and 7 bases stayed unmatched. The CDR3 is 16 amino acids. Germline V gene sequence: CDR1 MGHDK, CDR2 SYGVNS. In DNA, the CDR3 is TGTGCCAGCAGTGAAAGACAGGGAAGGGACACAGATACGCAGTATTTT. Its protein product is CASSERQGRDTDTQYF.

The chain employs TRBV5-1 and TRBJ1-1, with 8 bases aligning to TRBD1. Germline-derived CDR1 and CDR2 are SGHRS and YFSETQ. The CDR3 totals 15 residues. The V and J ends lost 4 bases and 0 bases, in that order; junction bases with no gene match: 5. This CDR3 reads CASSTTGGMNTEAFF. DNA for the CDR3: TGCGCCAGCAGCACCACAGGGGGGATGAACACTGAAGCTTTCTTT.

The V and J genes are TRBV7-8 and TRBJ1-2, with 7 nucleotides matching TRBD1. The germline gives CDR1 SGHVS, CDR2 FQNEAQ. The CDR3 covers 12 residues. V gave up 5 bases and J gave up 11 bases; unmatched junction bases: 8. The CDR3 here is CASSPDRVRYTF. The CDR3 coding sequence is TGTGCCAGCAGCCCAGACAGGGTTCGGTACACCTTC. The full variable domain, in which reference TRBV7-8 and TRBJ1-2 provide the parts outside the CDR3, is GAGVSQSPRYKVAKRGQDVALRCDPISGHVSLFWYQQALGQGPEFLTYFQNEAQLDKSGLPSDRFFAERPEGSVSTLKIQRTQQEDSAVYLCASSPDRVRYTFGSGTRLTVV.

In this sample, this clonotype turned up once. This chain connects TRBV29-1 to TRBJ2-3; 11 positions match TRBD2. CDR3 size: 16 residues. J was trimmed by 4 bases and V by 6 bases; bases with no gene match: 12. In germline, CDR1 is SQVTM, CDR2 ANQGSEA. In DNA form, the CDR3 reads TGCAGCGTCCCCCTAGCGGGGGGCTCGGGGGCAGATACGCAGTATTTT. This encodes CSVPLAGGSGADTQYF.

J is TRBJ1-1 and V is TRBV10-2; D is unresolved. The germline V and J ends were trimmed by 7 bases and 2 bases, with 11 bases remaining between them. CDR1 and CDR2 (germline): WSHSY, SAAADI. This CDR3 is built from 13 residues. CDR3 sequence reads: CASNIDGNTEAFF. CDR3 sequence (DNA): TGCGCCAGCAACATTGACGGTAACACTGAAGCTTTCTTT.

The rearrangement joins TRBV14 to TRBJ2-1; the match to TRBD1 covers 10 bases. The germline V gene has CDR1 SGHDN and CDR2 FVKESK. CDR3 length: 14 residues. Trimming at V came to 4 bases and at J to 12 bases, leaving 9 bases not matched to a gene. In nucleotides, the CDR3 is TGTGCCAGCAGCCCGACAGGGGGCACGTGGAGGCAGTTCTTC. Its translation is CASSPTGGTWRQFF.

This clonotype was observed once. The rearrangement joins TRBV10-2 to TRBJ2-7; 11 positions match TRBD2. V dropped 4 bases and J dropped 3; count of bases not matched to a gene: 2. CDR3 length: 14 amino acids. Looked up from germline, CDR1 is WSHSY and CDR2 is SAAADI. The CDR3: CASSAGTSGYEQYF. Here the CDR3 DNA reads TGCGCCAGCAGTGCCGGGACTAGCGGCTACGAGCAGTACTTC.

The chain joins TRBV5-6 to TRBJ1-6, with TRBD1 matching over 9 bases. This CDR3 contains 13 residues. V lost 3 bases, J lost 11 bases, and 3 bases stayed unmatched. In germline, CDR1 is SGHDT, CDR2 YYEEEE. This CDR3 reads CASSYGTGPPLHF. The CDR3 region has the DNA TGTGCCAGCAGCTATGGGACAGGGCCACCCCTCCACTTT.

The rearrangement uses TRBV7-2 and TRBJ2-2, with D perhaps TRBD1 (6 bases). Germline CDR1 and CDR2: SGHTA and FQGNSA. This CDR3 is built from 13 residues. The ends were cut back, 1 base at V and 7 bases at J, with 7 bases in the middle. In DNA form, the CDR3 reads TGTGCCAGCAGCTTAGGCAGGGGCGGGGAGCTGTTTTTT. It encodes CASSLGRGGELFF.

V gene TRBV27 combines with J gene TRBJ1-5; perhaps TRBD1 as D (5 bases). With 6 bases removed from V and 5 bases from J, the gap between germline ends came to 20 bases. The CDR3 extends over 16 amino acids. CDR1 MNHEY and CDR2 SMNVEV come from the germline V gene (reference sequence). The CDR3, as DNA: TGTGCCAGCAGCACCTCCGCCGGACATGCTGATCAGCCCCAGCATTTT. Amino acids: CASSTSAGHADQPQHF.

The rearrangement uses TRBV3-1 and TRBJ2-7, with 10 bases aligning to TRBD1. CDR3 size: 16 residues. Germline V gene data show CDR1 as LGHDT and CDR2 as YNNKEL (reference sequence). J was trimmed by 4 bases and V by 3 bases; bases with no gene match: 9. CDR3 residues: CASSHSPDRGLYEQYF. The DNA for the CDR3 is TGTGCCAGCAGCCACTCCCCCGACAGGGGGCTATACGAGCAGTACTTC.

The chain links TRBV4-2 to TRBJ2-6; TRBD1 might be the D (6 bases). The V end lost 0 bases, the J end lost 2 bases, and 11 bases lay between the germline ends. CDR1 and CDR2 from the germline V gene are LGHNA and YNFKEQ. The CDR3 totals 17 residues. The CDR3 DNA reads TGTGCCAGCAGCCAAGAGTCTCAGGGGACTGGGGCCAACGTCCTGACTTTC. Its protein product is CASSQESQGTGANVLTF.